This T cell receptor beta chain was retrieved from a study of blood T cell repertoires in COVID-19. On the study more broadly: Sample material is recorded as cDNA or gDNA derived from T cells, B-cell-depleted T cells, or PBMCs.

Participant-given clinical history determined each cohort assignment. V gave up 1 base and J gave up 0 bases; unmatched junction bases: 10. This CDR3 spans 18 amino acids. Germline V gene data show CDR1 as SGHVS and CDR2 as FNYEAQ. Original handling: Using reference gene primer amplification, nucleated cell counts were estimated. Profiled with immunoSEQ multiplex PCR; TCRdb holds only in-frame clones, not every one. That table furnishes V, J and clone size, whereas the DNA furnished D and trimming. The sample consists of some 250,000 clones, about 89% of them appearing once. The material sequenced was PBMCs or T cells enriched from blood (not recorded which). The clonotype comes from a human donor in a cohort exposed to, infected with or recovered from COVID-19 (not recorded which). The donor label of this sample is uncertain. The rearrangement uses TRBV7-6 and TRBJ2-3; 7 bases align to TRBD1. CDR3 amino acids: CASSLGVGTATSTDTQYF. The CDR3 DNA sequence: TGTGCCAGCAGCTTAGGCGTGGGGACAGCCACTAGCACAGATACGCAGTATTTT.